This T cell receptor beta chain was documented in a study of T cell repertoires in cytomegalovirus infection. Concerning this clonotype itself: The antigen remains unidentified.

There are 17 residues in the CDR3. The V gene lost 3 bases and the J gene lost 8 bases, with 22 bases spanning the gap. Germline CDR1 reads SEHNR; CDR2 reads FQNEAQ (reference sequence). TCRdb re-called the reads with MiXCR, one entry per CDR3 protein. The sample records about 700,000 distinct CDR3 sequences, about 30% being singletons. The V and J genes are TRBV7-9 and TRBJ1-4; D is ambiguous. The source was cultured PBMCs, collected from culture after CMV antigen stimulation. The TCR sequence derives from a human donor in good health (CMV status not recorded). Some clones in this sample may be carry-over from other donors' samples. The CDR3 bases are TGTGCCAGCAGCTTGGCCACCCACCGGAGATTAGAGGAAAAACTGTTTTTT. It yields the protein CASSLATHRRLEEKLFF.